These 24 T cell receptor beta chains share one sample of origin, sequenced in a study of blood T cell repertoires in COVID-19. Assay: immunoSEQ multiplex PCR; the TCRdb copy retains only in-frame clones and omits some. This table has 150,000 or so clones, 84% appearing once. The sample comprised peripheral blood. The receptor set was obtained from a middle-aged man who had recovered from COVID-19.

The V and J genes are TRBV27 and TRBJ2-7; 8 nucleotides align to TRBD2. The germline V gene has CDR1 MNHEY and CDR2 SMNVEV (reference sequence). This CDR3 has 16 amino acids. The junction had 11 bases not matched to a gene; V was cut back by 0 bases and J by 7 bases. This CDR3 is CASSLSPGTRGVEQYF. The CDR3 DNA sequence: TGTGCCAGCAGTTTATCCCCCGGGACTAGAGGTGTTGAGCAGTACTTC.

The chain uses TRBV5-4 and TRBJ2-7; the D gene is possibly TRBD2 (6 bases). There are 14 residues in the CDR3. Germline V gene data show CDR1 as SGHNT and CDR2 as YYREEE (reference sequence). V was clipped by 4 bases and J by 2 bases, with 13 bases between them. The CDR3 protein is CASSKDYLPYEQYF. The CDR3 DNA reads TGTGCCAGCAGCAAGGACTACCTTCCCTACGAGCAGTACTTC.

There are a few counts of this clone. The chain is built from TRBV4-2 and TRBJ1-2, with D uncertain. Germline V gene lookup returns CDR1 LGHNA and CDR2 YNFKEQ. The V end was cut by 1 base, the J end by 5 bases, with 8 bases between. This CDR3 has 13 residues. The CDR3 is CASSQGIGYGYTF. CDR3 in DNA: TGTGCCAGCAGCCAAGGAATCGGGTATGGCTACACCTTC.

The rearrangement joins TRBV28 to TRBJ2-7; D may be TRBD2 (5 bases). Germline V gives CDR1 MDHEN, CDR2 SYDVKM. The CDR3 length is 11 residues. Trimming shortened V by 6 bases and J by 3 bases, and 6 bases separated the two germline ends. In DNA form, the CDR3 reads TGTGCCAGCAGCGACTACTACGAGCAGTACTTC. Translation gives CASSDYYEQYF.

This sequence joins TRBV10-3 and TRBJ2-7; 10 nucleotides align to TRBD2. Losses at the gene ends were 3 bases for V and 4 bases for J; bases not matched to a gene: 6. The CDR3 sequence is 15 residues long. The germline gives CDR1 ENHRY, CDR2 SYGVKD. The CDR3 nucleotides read TGTGCCATCAGTGAAGTCACTAGCGGGATGTACGAGCAGTACTTC. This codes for CAISEVTSGMYEQYF.

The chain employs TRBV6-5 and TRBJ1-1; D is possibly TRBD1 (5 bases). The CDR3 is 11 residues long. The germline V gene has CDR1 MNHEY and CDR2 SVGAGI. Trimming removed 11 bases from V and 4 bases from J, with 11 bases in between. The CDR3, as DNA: TGTGCCTCGGGGGAAGGCACTGAAGCTTTCTTT. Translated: CASGEGTEAFF.

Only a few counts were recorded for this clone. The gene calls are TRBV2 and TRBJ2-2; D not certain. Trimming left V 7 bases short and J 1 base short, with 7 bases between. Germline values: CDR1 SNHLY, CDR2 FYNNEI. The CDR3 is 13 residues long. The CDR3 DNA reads TGTGCCAGCAAGCTAGAGAACACCGGGGAGCTGTTTTTT. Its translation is CASKLENTGELFF. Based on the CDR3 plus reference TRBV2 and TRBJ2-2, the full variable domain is EPEVTQTPSHQVTQMGQEVILRCVPISNHLYFYWYRQILGQKVEFLVSFYNNEISEKSEIFDDQFSVERPDGSNFTLKIRSTKLEDSAMYFCASKLENTGELFFGEGSRLTVL.

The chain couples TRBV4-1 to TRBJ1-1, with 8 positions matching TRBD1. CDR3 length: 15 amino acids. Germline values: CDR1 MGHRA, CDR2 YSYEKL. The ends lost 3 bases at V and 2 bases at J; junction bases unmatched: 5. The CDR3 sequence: CASSQGTGSNTEAFF. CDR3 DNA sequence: TGCGCCAGCAGCCAGGGGACAGGCTCAAACACTGAAGCTTTCTTT.

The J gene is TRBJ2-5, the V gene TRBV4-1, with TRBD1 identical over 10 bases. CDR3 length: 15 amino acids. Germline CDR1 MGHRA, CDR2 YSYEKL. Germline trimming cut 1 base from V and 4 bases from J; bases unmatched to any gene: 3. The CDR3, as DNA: TGCGCCAGCAGCCAAGTAGGACAGGGGGGAGAGACCCAGTACTTC. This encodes CASSQVGQGGETQYF.

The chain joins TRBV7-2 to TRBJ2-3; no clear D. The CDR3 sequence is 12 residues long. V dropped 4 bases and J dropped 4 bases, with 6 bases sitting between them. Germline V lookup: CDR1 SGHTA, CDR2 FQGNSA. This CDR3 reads CASSSRADTQYF. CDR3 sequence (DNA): TGTGCCAGCAGCTCCCGGGCAGATACGCAGTATTTT.

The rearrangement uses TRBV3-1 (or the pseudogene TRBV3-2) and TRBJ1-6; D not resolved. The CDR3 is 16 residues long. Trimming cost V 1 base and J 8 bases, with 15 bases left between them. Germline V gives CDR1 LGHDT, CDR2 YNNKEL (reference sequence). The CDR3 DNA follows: TGTGCCAGCAGCCAAGTAGTTGGGAGAGGCGATTCACCCCTCCACTTT. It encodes CASSQVVGRGDSPLHF.

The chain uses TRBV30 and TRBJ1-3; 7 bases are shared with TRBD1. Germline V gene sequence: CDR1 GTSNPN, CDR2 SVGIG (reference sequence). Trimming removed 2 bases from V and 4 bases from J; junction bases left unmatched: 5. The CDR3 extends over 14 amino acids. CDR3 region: CAWSQGGRGNTIYF. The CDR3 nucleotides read TGTGCCTGGAGTCAGGGGGGAAGGGGAAACACCATATATTTT.

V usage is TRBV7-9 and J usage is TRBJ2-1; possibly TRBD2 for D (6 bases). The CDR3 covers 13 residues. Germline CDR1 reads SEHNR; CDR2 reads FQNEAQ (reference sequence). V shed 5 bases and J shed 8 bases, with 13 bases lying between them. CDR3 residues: CASSERSSDEQFF. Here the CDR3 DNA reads TGTGCCAGCAGCGAGAGATCTAGCGATGAGCAGTTCTTC.

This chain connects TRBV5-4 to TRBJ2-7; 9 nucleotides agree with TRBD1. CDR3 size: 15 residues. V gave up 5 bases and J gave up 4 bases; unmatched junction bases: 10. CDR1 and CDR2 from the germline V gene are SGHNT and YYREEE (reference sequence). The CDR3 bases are TGTGCCAGCAGTTCGGGGACAGGGCATTTTTACGAGCAGTACTTC. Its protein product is CASSSGTGHFYEQYF.

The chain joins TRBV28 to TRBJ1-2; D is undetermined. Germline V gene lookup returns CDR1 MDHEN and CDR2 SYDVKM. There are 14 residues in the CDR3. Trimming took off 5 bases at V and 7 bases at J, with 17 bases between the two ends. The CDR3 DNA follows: TGTGCCAGCAGTCTAGTTTACTCCAATGCTGGCTACACCTTC. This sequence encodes CASSLVYSNAGYTF.

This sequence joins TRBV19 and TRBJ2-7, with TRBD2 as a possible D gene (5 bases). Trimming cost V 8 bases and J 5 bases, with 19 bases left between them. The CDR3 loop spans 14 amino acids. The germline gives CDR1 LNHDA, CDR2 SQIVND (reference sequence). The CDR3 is CASSKRGNPNEQYF. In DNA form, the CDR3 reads TGTGCCAGTTCTAAACGGGGAAATCCAAACGAGCAGTACTTC.

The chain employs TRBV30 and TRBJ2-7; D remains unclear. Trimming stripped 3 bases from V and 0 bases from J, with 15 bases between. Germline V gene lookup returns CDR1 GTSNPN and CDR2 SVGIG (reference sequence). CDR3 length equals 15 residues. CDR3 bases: TGTGCCTGGAGCCCAGTCACAGCCCGCTCCTACGAGCAGTACTTC. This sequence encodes CAWSPVTARSYEQYF. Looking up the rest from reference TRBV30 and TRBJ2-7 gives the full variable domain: SQTIHQWPATLVQPVGSPLSLECTVEGTSNPNLYWYRQAAGRGLQLLFYSVGIGQISSEVPQNLSASRPQDRQFILSSKKLLLSDSGFYLCAWSPVTARSYEQYFGPGTRLTVT.

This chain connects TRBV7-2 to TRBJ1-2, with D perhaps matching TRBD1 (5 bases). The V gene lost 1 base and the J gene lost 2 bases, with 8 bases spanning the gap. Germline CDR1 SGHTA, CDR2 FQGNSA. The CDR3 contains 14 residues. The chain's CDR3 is CASSLGKGNYGYTF. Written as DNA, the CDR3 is TGTGCCAGCAGCTTAGGGAAGGGGAACTATGGCTACACCTTC.

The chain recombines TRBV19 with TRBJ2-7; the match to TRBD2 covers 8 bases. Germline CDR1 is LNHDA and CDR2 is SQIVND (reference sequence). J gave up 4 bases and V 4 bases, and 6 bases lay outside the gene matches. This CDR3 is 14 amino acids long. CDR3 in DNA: TGTGCCAGTAGTAAGAGCGGGAGTGGATACGAGCAGTACTTC. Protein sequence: CASSKSGSGYEQYF.

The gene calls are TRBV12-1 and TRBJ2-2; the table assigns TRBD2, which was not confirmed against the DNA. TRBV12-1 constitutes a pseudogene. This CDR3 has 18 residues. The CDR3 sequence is CASGRWSREDKNTGELFF. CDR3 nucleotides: TGTGCCAGCGGAAGGTGGTCCCGGGAGGACAAGAACACCGGGGAGCTGTTTTTT.

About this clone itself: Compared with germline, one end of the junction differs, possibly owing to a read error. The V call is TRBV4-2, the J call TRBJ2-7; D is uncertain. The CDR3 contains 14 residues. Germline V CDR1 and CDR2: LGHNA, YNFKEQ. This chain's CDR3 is CASSQAPNGYEQYF. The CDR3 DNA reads TGTGCCAGCAGTCAAGCCCCTAACGGCTACGAGCAGTACTTC.

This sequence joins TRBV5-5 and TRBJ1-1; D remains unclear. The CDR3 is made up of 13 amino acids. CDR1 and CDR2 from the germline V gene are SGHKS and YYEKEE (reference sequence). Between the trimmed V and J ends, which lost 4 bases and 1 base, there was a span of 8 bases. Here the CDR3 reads CASSIQENTEAFF. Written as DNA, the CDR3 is TGTGCCAGCAGCATACAAGAGAACACTGAAGCTTTCTTT. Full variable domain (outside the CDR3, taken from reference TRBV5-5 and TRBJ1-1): DAGVTQSPTHLIKTRGQQVTLRCSPISGHKSVSWYQQVLGQGPQFIFQYYEKEERGRGNFPDRFSARQFPNYSSELNVNALLLGDSALYLCASSIQENTEAFFGQGTRLTVV.

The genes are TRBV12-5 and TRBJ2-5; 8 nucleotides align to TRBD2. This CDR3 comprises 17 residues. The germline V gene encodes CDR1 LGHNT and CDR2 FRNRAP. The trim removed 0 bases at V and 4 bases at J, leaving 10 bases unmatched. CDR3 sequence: CASGLVRGGGGGETQYF. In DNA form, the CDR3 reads TGTGCTAGTGGTTTGGTTCGGGGGGGCGGAGGAGGAGAGACCCAGTACTTC.

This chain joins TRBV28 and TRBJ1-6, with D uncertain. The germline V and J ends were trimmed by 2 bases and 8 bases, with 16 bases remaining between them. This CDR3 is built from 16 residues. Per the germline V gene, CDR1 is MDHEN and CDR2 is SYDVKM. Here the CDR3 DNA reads TGTGCCAGCAGTTTAGACGTTCTAGCTACTCATTCACCCCTCCACTTT. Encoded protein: CASSLDVLATHSPLHF.